The sequence of this T cell receptor beta chain was determined in a study of blood T cell repertoires in COVID-19. Method: immunoSEQ multiplex PCR; TCRdb's copy keeps in-frame clones and lacks some. The sample carries more than 95,000 clones, more than 75% recorded once. The V gene end was trimmed by 4 bases and the J gene end by 8 bases; junction bases not matched to a gene: 7. The CDR3 consists of 13 residues. Germline loops: CDR1 MDHEN, CDR2 SYDVKM. The V call is TRBV28, the J call TRBJ1-2, with TRBD1 matching over 7 bases. This receptor was identified in a man between 45 and 60 years old with acute or convalescent COVID-19. Sequenced input: peripheral blood. The CDR3 DNA reads as TGTGCCAGCAGTTCCCCTCAGGGGGAAGGCTACACCTTC. It translates to CASSSPQGEGYTF.